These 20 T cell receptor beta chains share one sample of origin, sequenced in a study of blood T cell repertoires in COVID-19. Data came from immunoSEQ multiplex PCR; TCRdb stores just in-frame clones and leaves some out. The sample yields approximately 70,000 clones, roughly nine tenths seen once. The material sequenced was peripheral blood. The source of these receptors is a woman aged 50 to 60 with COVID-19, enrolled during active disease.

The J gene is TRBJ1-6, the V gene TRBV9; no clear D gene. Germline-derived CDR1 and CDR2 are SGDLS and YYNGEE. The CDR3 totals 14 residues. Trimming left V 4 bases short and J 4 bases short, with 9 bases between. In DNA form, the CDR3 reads TGTGCCAGCAGCACCACAGCTTATAATTCACCCCTCCACTTT. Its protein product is CASSTTAYNSPLHF.

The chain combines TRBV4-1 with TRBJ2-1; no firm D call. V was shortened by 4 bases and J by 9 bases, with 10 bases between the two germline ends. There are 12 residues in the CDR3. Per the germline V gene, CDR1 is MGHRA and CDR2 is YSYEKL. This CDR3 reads CASSPLGSEQFF. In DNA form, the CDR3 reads TGCGCCAGCAGCCCCCTTGGCAGTGAGCAGTTCTTC.

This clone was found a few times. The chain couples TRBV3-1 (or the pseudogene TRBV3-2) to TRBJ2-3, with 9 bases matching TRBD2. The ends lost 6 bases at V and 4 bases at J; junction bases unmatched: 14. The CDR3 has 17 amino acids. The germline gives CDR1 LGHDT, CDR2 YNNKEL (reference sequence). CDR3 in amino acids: CASRITGATSGADTQYF. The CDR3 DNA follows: TGTGCCAGCAGAATAACGGGGGCGACTAGCGGTGCAGATACGCAGTATTTT.

The CDR3 sequence is CASSERTGRNEQFF. The CDR3 DNA follows: TGTGCCAGCAGTGAACGGACAGGACGTAATGAGCAGTTCTTC. The chain recombines TRBV2 with TRBJ2-1; 7 nucleotides agree with TRBD1. In germline, CDR1 is SNHLY, CDR2 FYNNEI. Losses at the gene ends were 2 bases for V and 7 bases for J; bases not matched to a gene: 5. CDR3 size: 14 residues.

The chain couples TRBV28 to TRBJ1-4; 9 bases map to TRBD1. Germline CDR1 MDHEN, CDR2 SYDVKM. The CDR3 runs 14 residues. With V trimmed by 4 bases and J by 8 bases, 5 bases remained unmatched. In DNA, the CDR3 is TGTGCCAGCAGTTCCTCGGGACAGGGAGAAAAACTGTTTTTT. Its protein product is CASSSSGQGEKLFF.

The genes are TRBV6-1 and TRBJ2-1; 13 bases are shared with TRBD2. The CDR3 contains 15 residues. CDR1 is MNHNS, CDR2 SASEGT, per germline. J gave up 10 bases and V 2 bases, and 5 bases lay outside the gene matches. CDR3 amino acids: CASSEMTSGRSEQFF. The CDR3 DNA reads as TGTGCCAGCAGTGAAATGACTAGCGGGAGGTCGGAGCAGTTCTTC.

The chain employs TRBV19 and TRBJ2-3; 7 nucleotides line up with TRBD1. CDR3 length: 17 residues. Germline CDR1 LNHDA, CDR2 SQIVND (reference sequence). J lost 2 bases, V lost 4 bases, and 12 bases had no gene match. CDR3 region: CASSKGQTITLTDTQYF. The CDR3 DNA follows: TGTGCCAGTAGTAAGGGACAGACGATCACCCTCACAGATACGCAGTATTTT.

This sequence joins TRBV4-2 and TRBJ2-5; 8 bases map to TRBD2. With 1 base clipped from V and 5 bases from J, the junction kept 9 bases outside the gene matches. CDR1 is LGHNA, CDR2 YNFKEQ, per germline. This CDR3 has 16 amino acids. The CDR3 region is CASSQGRAGEGETQYF. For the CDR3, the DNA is TGTGCCAGCAGCCAAGGTCGAGCGGGAGAGGGGGAGACCCAGTACTTC.

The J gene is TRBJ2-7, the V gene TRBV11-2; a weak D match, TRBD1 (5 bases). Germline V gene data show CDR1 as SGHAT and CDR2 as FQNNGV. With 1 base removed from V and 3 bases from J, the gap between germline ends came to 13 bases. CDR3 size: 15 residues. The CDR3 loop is CASSLGRGKGYEQYF. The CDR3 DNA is TGTGCCAGCAGCTTAGGAAGGGGAAAGGGCTACGAGCAGTACTTC.

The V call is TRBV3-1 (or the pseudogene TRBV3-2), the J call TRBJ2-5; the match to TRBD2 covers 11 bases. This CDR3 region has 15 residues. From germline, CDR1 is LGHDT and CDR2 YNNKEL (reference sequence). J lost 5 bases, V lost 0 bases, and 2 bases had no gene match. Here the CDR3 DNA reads TGTGCCAGCAGCCAAGAGCTAGCGGGAGGTGAGACCCAGTACTTC. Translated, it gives CASSQELAGGETQYF.

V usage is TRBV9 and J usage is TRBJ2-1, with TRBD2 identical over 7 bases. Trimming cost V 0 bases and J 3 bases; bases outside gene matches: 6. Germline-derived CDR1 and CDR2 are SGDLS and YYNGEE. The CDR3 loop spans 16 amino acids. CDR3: CASSVGPGGGYNEQFF. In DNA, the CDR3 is TGTGCCAGCAGCGTAGGTCCCGGCGGGGGCTACAATGAGCAGTTCTTC. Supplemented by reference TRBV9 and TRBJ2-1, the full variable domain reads DSGVTQTPKHLITATGQRVTLRCSPRSGDLSVYWYQQSLDQGLQFLIQYYNGEERAKGNILERFSAQQFPDLHSELNLSSLELGDSALYFCASSVGPGGGYNEQFFGPGTRLTVL.

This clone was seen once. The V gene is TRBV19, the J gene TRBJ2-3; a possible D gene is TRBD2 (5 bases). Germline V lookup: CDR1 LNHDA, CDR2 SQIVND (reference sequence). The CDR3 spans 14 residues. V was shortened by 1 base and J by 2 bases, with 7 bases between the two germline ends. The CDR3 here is CASSIGTFTDTQYF. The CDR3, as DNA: TGTGCCAGTAGTATAGGGACTTTCACAGATACGCAGTATTTT.

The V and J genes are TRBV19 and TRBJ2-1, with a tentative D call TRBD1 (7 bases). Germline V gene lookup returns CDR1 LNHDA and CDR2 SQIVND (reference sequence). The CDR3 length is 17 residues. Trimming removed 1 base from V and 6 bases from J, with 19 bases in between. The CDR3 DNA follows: TGTGCCAGTAGTATAGGACTATCAGGGGGGCAGGTCAATGAGCAGTTCTTC. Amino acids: CASSIGLSGGQVNEQFF.

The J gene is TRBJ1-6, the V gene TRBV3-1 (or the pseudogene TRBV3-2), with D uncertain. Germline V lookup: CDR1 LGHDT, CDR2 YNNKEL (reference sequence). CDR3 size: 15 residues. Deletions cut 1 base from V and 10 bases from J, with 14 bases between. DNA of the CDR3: TGTGCCAGCAGCCAAGGTTTCGCGCCGAACTCACCCCTCCACTTT. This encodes CASSQGFAPNSPLHF.

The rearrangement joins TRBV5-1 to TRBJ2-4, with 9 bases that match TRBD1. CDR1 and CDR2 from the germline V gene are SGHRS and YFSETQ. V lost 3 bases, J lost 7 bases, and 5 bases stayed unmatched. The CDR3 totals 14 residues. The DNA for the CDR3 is TGCGCCAGCAGCTCGGGACAGGGTGGGAACATTCAGTACTTC. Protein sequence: CASSSGQGGNIQYF. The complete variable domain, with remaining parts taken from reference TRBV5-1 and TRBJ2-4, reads KAGVTQTPRYLIKTRGQQVTLSCSPISGHRSVSWYQQTPGQGLQFLFEYFSETQRNKGNFPGRFSGRQFSNSRSEMNVSTLELGDSALYLCASSSGQGGNIQYFGAGTRLSVL.

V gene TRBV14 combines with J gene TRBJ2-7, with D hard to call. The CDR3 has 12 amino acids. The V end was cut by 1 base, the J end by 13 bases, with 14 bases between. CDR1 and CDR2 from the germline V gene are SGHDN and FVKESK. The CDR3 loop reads CASSQVSSRFYF. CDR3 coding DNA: TGTGCCAGCAGCCAAGTGAGTTCCAGGTTCTACTTC.

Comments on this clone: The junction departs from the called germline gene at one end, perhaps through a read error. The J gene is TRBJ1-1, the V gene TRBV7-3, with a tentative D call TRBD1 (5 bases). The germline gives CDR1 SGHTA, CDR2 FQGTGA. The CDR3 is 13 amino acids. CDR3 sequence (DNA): TGTGCCATCAGCTTATATCAGGGAACTGAAGCTTTCTTT. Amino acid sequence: CAISLYQGTEAFF. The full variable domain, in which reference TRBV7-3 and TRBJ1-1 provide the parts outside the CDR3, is GAGVSQTPSNKVTEKGKYVELRCDPISGHTALYWYRQSLGQGPEFLIYFQGTGAADDSGLPNDRFFAVRPEGSVSTLKIQRTERGDSAVYLCAISLYQGTEAFFGQGTRLTVV.

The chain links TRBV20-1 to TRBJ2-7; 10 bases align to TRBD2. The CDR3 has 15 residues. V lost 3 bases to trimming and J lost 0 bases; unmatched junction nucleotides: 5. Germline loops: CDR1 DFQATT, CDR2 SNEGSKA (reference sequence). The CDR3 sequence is CSASVWTSGSYEQYF. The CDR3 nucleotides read TGCAGTGCTAGTGTTTGGACTAGCGGCTCCTACGAGCAGTACTTC.

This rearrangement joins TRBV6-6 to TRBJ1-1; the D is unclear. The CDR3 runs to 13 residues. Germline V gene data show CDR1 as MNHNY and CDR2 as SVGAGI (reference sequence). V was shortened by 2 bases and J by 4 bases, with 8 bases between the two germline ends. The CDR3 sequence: CASSYPEITEAFF. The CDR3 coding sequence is TGTGCCAGCAGTTACCCCGAGATCACTGAAGCTTTCTTT.

CDR3 DNA sequence: TGTGCCTGGAGTGTGGGGACTAGCGGGAGGAGGGCGAACATTCAGTACTTC. Translation gives CAWSVGTSGRRANIQYF. The J gene is TRBJ2-4, the V gene TRBV30; 15 nucleotides agree with TRBD2. Germline V gene data show CDR1 as GTSNPN and CDR2 as SVGIG (reference sequence). The CDR3 is 17 amino acids. Trimming at V came to 0 bases and at J to 7 bases, leaving 7 bases not matched to a gene.